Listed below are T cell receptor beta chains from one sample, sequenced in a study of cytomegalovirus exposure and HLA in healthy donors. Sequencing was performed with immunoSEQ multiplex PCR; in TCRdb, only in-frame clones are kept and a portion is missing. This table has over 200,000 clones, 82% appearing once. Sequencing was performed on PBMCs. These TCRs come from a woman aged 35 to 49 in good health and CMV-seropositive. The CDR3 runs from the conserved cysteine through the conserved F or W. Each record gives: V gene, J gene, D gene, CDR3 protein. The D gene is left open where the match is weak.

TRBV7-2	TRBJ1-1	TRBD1	CASSLDRVNTEAFF
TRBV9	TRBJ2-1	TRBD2	CASSGGGPSGFNEQFF
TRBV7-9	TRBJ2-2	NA	CASSLITRTGELFF
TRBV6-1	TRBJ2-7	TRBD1	CASSMGQGLYEQYF
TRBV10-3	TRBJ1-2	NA	CAISESTLTTWRGYTF
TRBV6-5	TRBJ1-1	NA	CASSYYTGSRGTEAFF
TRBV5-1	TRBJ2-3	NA	CASSFEPGDTDTQYF
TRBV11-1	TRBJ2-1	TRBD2	CASSSTSGRPSGNEQFF
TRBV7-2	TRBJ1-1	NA	CASSLEASNTEAFF
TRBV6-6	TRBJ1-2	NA	CASVPGTGIGYTF
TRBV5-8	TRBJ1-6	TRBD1	CASSKQGASNSPLHF
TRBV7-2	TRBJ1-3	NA	CASSLGWPGRGSGNTIYF
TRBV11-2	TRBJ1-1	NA	CASSLTYWGNTEAFF
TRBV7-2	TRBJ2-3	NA	CASSLPSTDTQYF
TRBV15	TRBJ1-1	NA	CATSRNEGPEAFF
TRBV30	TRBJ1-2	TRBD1	CAWRIQGAFHGYTF
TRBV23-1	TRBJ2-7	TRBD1	CASRLLFPGQGIWSPYEQYF
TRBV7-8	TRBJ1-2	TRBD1	CASSLGGGTGANYGYTF
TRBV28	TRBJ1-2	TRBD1	CASSSPGGAARGYTF
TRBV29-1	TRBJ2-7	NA	CSVARMENEQYF
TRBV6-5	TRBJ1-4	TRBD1	CASTRQGASEKLFF
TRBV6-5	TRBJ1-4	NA	CASRQGNEKLFF
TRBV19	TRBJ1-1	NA	CASTLGAYIISEAFF
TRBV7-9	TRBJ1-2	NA	CASSLELPKPYTF
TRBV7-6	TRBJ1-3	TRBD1	CASSLSSQGASGNTIYF
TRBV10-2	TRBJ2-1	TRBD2	CATRLAGGSNEQFF
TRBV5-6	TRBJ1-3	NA	CASSLGPKSSGNTIYF
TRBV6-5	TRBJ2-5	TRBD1	CASSRTGVRMETQYF
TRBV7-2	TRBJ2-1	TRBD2	CASSPRGSGATYNEQFF
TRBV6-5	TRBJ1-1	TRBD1	CASSSLTGGTEAFF
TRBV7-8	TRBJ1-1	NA	CASSLKRVRNTEAFF
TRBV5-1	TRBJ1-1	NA	CASSLEGTGGNTEAFF
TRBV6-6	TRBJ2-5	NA	CASRKDTPETQYF
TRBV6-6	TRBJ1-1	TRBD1	CASSSPGQGNAFF
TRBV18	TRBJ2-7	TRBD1	CASSPPSGGQGSYEQYF
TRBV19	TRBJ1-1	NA	CASSIASAGNTEAFF
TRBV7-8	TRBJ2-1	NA	CASSLGGWLGGEQFF
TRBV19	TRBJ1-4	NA	CASSIDRPGATNEKLFF
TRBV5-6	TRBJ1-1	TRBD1	CASSLWDSEAFF
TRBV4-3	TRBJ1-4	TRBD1	CASSPGTGSMEKLFF
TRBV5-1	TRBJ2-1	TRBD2	CASSGGGYNEQFF
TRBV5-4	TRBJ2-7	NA	CASSLSQSSYEQYF